The sequence of this T cell receptor (beta chain) was determined in a study of cytomegalovirus exposure and HLA in healthy donors. Study-wide points: The listing of 150 to 200 TCR beta chains classed them as cytomegalovirus-associated.

The V and J ends lost 2 bases and 5 bases respectively, with 14 bases between them. Germline V CDR1 and CDR2: SGDLS, YYNGEE. This CDR3 has 15 residues. A note on this clone: Its antigen remains unknown.

It was with 60 Vbeta and 13 Jbeta primers that the PCR ran. Generated by immunoSEQ multiplex PCR, the TCRdb table keeps only in-frame clones and is missing some. The profile shows over 80,000 clones, approximately 85% of them singletons. This clonotype originated in a man aged 30 to 39 in good health and CMV-seropositive. The sequenced material came from PBMCs. The V gene is TRBV9, the J gene TRBJ1-5; D possibly corresponds to TRBD1 (6 bases). The CDR3 spells CASSVTTGRDQPQHF. The CDR3 DNA follows: TGTGCCAGCAGCGTCACAACAGGGAGAGATCAGCCCCAGCATTTT.